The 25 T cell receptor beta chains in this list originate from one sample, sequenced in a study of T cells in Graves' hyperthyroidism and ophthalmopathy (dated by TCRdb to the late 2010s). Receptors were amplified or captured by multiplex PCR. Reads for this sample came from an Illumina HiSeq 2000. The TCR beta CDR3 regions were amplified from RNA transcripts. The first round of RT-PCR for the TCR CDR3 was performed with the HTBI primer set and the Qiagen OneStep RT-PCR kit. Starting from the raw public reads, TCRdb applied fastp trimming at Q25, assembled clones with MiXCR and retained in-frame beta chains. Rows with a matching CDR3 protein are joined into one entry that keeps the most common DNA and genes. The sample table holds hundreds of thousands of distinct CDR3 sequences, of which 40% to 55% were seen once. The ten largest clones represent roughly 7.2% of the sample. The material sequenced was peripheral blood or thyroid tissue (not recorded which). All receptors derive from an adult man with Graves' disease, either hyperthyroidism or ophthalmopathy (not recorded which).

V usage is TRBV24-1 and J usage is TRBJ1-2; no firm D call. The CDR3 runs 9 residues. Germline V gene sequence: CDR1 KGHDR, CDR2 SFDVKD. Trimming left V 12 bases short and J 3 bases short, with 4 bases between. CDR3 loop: CAPHYGYTF. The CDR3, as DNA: TGTGCCCCCCACTATGGCTACACCTTC.

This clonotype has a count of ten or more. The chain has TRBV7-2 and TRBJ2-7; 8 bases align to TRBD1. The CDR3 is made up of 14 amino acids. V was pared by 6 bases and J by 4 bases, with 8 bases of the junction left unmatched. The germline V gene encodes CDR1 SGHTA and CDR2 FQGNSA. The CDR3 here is CASRPGGRGYEQYF. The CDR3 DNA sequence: TGTGCCAGCAGGCCAGGGGGCCGGGGATACGAGCAGTACTTC.

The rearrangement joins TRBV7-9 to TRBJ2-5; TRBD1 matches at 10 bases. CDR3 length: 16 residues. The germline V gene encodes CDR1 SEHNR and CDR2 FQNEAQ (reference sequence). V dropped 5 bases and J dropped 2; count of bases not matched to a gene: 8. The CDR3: CASSAIGDRGQETQYF. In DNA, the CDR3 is TGTGCCAGCAGCGCAATAGGGGACAGGGGACAAGAGACCCAGTACTTC.

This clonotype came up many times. The CDR3 DNA reads as TGTGCCAGCAGTTCTGGTACGGCTGAAGCTTTCTTT. Its translation: CASSSGTAEAFF. This chain joins TRBV7-9 and TRBJ1-1; D is uncertain. Trimming left V 6 bases short and J 6 bases short, with 11 bases between. Germline V gene data show CDR1 as SEHNR and CDR2 as FQNEAQ (reference sequence). The CDR3 contains 12 residues.

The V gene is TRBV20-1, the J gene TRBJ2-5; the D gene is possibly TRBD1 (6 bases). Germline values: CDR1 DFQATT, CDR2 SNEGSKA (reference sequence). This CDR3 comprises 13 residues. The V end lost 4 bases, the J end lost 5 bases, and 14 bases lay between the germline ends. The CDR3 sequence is CSATLQGIETQYF. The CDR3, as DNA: TGCAGTGCTACTCTGCAGGGGATTGAGACCCAGTACTTC.

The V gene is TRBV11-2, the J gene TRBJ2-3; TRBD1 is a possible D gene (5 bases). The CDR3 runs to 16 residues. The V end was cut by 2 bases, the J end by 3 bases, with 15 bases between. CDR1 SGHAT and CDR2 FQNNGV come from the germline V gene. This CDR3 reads CASSLKGVTPTDTQYF. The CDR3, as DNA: TGTGCCAGCAGCTTAAAAGGGGTAACGCCTACAGATACGCAGTATTTT.

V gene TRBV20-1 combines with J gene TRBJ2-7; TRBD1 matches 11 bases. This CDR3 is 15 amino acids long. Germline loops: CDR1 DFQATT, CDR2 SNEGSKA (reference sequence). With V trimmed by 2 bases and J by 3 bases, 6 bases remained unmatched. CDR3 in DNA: TGCAGTGCTAGACCTCGGGACAGGGGGGACTACGAGCAGTACTTC. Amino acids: CSARPRDRGDYEQYF.

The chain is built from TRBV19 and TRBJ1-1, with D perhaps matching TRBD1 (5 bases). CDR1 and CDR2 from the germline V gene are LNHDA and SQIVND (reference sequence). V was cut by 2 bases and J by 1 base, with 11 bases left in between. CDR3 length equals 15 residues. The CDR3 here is CASSIQGKWNTEAFF. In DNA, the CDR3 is TGTGCCAGTAGTATACAGGGAAAATGGAACACTGAAGCTTTCTTT.

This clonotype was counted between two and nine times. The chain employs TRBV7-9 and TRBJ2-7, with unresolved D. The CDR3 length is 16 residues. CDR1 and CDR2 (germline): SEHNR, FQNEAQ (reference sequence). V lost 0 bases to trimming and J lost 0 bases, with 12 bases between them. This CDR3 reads CASSLALSSLSYEQYF. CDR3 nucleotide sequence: TGTGCCAGCAGCTTAGCTTTAAGCTCCCTCTCCTACGAGCAGTACTTC.

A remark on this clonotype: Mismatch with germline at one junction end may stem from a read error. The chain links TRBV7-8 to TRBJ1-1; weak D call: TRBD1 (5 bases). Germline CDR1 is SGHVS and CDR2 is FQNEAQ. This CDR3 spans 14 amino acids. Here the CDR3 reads CASSLTGTFIEAFF. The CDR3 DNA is TGCGCCAGCAGCCTCACCGGGACCTTTATTGAAGCTTTCTTT.

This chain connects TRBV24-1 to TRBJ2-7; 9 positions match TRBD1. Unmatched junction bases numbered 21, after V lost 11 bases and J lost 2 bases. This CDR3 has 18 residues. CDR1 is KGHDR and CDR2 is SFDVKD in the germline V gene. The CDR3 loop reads CARERLNWGQGPPYEQYF. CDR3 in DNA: TGTGCCAGAGAAAGGCTTAACTGGGGACAGGGACCCCCCTACGAGCAGTACTTC.

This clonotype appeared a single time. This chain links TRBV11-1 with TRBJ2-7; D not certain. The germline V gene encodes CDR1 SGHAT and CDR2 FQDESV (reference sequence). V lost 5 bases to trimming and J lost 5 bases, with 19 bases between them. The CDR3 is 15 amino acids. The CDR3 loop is CASSPVGRGTHEQYF. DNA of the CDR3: TGTGCCAGCAGCCCGGTTGGTCGAGGTACGCACGAGCAGTACTTC.

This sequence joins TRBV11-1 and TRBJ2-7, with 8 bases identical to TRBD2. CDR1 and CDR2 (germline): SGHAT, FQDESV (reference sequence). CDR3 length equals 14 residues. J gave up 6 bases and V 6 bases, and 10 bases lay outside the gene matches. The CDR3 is CASSFMTAGVEQYF. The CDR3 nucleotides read TGTGCCAGCAGTTTTATGACAGCGGGAGTCGAGCAGTACTTC.

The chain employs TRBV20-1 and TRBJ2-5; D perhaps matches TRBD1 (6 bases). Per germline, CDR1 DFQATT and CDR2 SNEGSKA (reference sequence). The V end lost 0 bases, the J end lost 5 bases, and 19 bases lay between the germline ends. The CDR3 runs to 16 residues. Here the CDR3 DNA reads TGCAGTGCTAGAGAACCCCAACAGGGTAGCAAGGAGACCCAGTACTTC. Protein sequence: CSAREPQQGSKETQYF.

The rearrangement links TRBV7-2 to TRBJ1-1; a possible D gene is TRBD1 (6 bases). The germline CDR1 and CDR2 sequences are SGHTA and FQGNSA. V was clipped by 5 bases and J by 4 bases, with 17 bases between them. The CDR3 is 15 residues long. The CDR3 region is CASSPMTDSPTEAFF. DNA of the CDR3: TGTGCCAGCAGCCCGATGACGGACAGTCCCACTGAAGCTTTCTTT.

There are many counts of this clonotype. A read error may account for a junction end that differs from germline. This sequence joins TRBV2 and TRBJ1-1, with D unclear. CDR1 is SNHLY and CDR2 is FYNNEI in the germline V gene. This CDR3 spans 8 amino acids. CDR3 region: CASTEAFF. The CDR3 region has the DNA TGTGCCAGCACTGAAGCTTTCTTT. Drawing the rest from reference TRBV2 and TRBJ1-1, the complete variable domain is EPEVTQTPSHQVTQMGQEVILRCVPISNHLYFYWYRQILGQKVEFLVSFYNNEISEKSEIFDDQFSVERPDGSNFTLKIRSTKLEDSAMYFCASTEAFFGQGTRLTVV.

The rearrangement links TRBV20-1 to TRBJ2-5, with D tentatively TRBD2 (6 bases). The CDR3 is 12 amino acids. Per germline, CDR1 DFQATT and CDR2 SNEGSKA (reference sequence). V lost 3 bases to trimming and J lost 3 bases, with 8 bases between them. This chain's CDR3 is CSASGEEETQYF. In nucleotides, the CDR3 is TGCAGTGCTAGCGGGGAGGAAGAGACCCAGTACTTC.

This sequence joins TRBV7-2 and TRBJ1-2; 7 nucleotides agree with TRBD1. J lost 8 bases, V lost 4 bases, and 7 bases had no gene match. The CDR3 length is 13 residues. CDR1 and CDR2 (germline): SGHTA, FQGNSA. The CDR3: CASSSWTGMGYTF. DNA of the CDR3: TGTGCCAGCAGCTCTTGGACAGGAATGGGCTACACCTTC.

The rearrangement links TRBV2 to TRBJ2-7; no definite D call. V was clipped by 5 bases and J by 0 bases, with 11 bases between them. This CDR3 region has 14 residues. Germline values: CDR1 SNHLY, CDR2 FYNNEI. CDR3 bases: TGTGCCAGCAGTTACGGACGTTACTCCTACGAGCAGTACTTC. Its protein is CASSYGRYSYEQYF.

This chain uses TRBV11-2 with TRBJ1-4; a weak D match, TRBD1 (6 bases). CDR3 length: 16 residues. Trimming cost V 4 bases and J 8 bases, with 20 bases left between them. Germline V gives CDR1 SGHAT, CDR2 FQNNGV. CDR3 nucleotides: TGTGCCAGCAGCTCCCATACAGGGATCGTCGGGGAAAAACTGTTTTTT. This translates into CASSSHTGIVGEKLFF.

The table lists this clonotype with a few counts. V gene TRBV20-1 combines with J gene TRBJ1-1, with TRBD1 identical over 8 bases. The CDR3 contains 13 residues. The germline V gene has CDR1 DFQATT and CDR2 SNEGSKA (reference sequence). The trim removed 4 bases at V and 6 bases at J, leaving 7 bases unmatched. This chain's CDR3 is CSAKTGGRSEAFF. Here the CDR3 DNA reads TGCAGTGCTAAAACAGGGGGGAGGTCTGAAGCTTTCTTT.

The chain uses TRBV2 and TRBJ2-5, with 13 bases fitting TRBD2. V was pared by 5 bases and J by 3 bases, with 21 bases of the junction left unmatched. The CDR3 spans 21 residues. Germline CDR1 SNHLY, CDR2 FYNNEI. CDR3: CASSYSPRRRLAGGPEETQYF. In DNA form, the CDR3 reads TGTGCCAGCAGTTACTCACCAAGAAGGAGACTAGCGGGGGGCCCGGAAGAGACCCAGTACTTC.

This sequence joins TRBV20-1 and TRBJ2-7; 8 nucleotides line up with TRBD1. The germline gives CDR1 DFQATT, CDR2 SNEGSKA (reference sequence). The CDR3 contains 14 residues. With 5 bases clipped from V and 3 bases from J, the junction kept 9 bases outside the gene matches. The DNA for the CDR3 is TGCAGTGCTTCGATTCAGGGGGCTGACTACGAGCAGTACTTC. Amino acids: CSASIQGADYEQYF.

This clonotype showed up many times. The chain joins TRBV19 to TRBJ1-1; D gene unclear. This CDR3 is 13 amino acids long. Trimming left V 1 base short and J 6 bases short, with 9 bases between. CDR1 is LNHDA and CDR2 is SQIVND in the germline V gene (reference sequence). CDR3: CASSIGSSPEAFF. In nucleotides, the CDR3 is TGTGCCAGTAGTATAGGTTCCTCCCCTGAAGCTTTCTTT.

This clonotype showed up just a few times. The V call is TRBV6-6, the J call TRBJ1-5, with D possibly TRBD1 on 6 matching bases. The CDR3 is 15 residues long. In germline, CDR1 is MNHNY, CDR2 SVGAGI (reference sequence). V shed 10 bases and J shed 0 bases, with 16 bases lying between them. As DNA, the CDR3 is TGTGCCACAAAATCCTCAGGGGCTAGCAATCAGCCCCAGCATTTT. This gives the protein CATKSSGASNQPQHF.